This T cell receptor (beta chain) was profiled in a study of T cells in Graves' hyperthyroidism and ophthalmopathy. Study-level points and caveats: Stable hyperthyroidism was told apart from ophthalmopathy by a model built on 13 V-J features.

This clonotype has a count of ten or more. Its antigen is unknown. The investigators amplified TCR beta CDR3 regions from RNA transcripts. First-round RT-PCR of the TCR CDR3 relied on the HTBI primer set. Each CDR3 protein gets one entry after TCRdb re-called the multiplex PCR reads with MiXCR. The sample consists of hundreds of thousands of distinct CDR3 sequences, about 16% of them appearing once. The PBMCs studied were ones that came from about 10 ml fresh peripheral blood. Germline values: CDR1 SNHLY, CDR2 FYNNEI. V was trimmed by 7 bases and J by 0 bases, leaving 8 bases between them. This CDR3 region has 13 residues.

Source material: blood. The rearrangement links TRBV2 to TRBJ2-3; D might be TRBD2 (6 bases). This TCR came from a woman aged 40 to 50 with Graves' ophthalmopathy. The CDR3 reads CASKEGSTDTQYF. As DNA, the CDR3 is TGTGCCAGCAAGGAGGGTAGCACAGATACGCAGTATTTT.